This T cell receptor (beta chain) was observed in a study of blood T cells in healthy people across ages. This clonotype was observed a few times. Its antigen is unknown. V lost 3 bases, J lost 8 bases, and 20 bases lay in between. The germline CDR1 and CDR2 sequences are SGHRS and YFSETQ. The CDR3 sequence is 16 residues long. Regarding the study as a whole: TCR beta diversity correlated strongly with naive T cell percentage. Per million T cells, TCR beta diversity dropped about linearly as age rose.

Per-sample yields of isolated PBMCs were at least 6.5 million. A sample-barcoded 5' primer and a J-beta primer mix were used in a second PCR of about 7 to 12 cycles. TCRdb used MiXCR to reprocess the 5' RACE reads, holding one entry per CDR3 protein. In the table there are about 570,000 distinct CDR3 sequences, 27% of which are singletons. J is TRBJ1-4 and V is TRBV5-1, with a weak D call TRBD1 (5 bases). The source of this sequence is a woman aged 70-85 years in good health. The sequenced sample was blood. The chain's CDR3 is CASSSGPDKGWEKLFF. DNA of the CDR3: TGCGCCAGCAGCTCGGGGCCAGACAAGGGATGGGAAAAACTGTTTTTT.